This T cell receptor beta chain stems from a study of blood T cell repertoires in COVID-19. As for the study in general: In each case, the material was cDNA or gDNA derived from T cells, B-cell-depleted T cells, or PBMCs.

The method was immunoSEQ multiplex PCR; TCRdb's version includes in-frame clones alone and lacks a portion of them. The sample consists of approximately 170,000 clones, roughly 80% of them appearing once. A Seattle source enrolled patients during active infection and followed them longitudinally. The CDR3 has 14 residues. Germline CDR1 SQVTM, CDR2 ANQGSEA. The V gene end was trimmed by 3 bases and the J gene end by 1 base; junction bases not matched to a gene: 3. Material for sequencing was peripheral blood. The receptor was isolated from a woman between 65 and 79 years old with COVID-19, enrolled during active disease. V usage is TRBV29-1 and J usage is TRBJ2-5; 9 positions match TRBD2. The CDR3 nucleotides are TGCAGCGTTGAGGGCGGGAGGGCCCAAGAGACCCAGTACTTC. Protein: CSVEGGRAQETQYF.